The rows below give T cell receptor beta chains drawn from one sample of a study of blood T cell repertoires in COVID-19. Assay: immunoSEQ multiplex PCR; the TCRdb copy retains only in-frame clones and omits some. This repertoire shows a few hundred thousand clones, 87% found once; its top ten account for 3% to 3.5%. The sequencing sample was made of peripheral blood. These receptors came from a man aged 18 to 35 with active or convalescent COVID-19. The CDR3 runs from the conserved cysteine through the conserved F or W. The D gene is left open where the match is weak. Some rows mark clone size as missing; the rest say once, few, many or name a class of expanded clone.

cdr3_length	clone_size	v_call	j_call	d_call	cdr3_nt	cdr3_aa
15	.	TRBV19	TRBJ2-3	.	TGTGCCAGTAGTATTCGGGTAGCGCTCACAGATACGCAGTATTTT	CASSIRVALTDTQYF
16	.	TRBV5-1	TRBJ2-1	TRBD2	TGCGCCAGCAGCATACCGGGACTAGCGGGAGTAAGTGAGCAGTTCTTC	CASSIPGLAGVSEQFF
15	.	TRBV6-5	TRBJ2-1	TRBD2	TGTGCCAGCAGTTACTCTACTAGCGGGGTTGATGAGCAGTTCTTC	CASSYSTSGVDEQFF
14	.	TRBV11-2	TRBJ1-1	TRBD1	TGTGCCAGCAGCTCCTCCGGGACAGGGGGTATAGCTTTCTTT	CASSSSGTGGIAFF
17	.	TRBV19	TRBJ1-6	TRBD1	TGTGCCAGTACTCCTCGGGGACAGGACATTTATAATTCACCCCTCCACTTT	CASTPRGQDIYNSPLHF
12	.	TRBV30	TRBJ1-4	.	TGTGCCTGGAGCCTGATGGGCGAAAAACTGTTTTTT	CAWSLMGEKLFF
17	.	TRBV5-1	TRBJ2-7	TRBD1	TGCGCCAGCAGCTTGGTTTTTGCGGGGCAGGGGGCGAACGAGCAGTACTTC	CASSLVFAGQGANEQYF
13	.	TRBV5-4	TRBJ2-3	.	TGTGCCAGCAGCTTGGACAGAACAGATACGCAGTATTTT	CASSLDRTDTQYF
17	.	TRBV5-5	TRBJ1-2	TRBD1	TGTGCCAGCAGCTTGTACCCGGGACAGGGCTCAAACTATGGCTACACCTTC	CASSLYPGQGSNYGYTF
13	.	TRBV4-3	TRBJ2-1	.	TGCGCCAGCAGCCAGTTTAAATACAATGAGCAGTTCTTC	CASSQFKYNEQFF
18	few	TRBV3-1/TRBV3-2	TRBJ2-2	TRBD2	TGTGCCAGCAGCCAAGGAGGGCTCCTAGCGGGAAACACCGGGGAGCTGTTTTTT	CASSQGGLLAGNTGELFF
13	.	TRBV11-2	TRBJ1-1	.	TGTGCCAGCAGCCCCCGTTTAGGGGATGTAGCTTTCTTT	CASSPRLGDVAFF
14	once	TRBV9	TRBJ1-4	.	TGTGCCAGCAGCGCCTCCTCCGACTCTGAAAAACTGTTTTTT	CASSASSDSEKLFF
14	once	TRBV7-9	TRBJ2-2	TRBD1	TGTGCCAGCAGCTTACTACAGGGGGTGAGGGAGCTGTTTTTT	CASSLLQGVRELFF
17	few	TRBV15	TRBJ2-1	TRBD2	TGTGCCACCACCAGGCGGGCTAGCGGGGGGGTAAGGAATGAGCAGTTCTTC	CATTRRASGGVRNEQFF
14	.	TRBV11-2	TRBJ2-7	.	TGTGCCAGCAGCTTAGTGGGCAGCTCCTACGAGCAGTACTTC	CASSLVGSSYEQYF
13	.	TRBV7-4	TRBJ1-2	.	TGTGCCAGCAGCTTGTTGGGGGGAGATGGCTACACCTTC	CASSLLGGDGYTF
15	.	TRBV5-4	TRBJ2-1	.	TGTGCCAGCAGCTTCGGCGGAAAGGTGTCCAATGAGCAGTTCTTC	CASSFGGKVSNEQFF
15	.	TRBV7-7	TRBJ2-2	.	TGTGCCAGCAGCGAAGGGGGTTCTAACACCGGGGAGCTGTTTTTT	CASSEGGSNTGELFF
14	.	TRBV18	TRBJ1-5	.	TGTGCCAGCTCACTCGGTGGGGGGAATCAGCCCCAGCATTTT	CASSLGGGNQPQHF
12	.	TRBV24-1	TRBJ2-7	.	TGTGCCACCAGTGCCTATGCCTACGAGCAGTACTTC	CATSAYAYEQYF
13	.	TRBV30	TRBJ2-5	TRBD1	TGTGCCTGGAGTCAGGGGGCGAGGGAGACCCAGTACTTC	CAWSQGARETQYF
18	.	TRBV24-1	TRBJ2-6	TRBD1	TGTGCCACCAGTGCGCCGGGACAGGGGGCGTTTGGGGCCAACGTCCTGACTTTC	CATSAPGQGAFGANVLTF
14	.	TRBV27	TRBJ2-2	.	TGTGCCAGCAGTTTGTTGACCGGGGTCGGGGAGCTGTTTTTT	CASSLLTGVGELFF
14	few	TRBV5-8	TRBJ2-7	.	TGTGCCAGCAGACCACACAGGGTGGTCTACGAGCAGTACTTC	CASRPHRVVYEQYF
16	.	TRBV3-1/TRBV3-2	TRBJ1-5	TRBD1	TGTGCCAGCAGCCTAGGGGACAGGCGTGGGCGTCAGCCCCAGCATTTT	CASSLGDRRGRQPQHF
15	once	TRBV10-3	TRBJ1-2	TRBD1	TGTGCCATCAGTGAGCCAAAGGGACAGTTGTGGGGCTACACCTTC	CAISEPKGQLWGYTF
16	.	TRBV6-1	TRBJ2-5	TRBD2	TGTGCCAGCAGTGGGCCTAGCGGGAGGGCCGAAGAGACCCAGTACTTC	CASSGPSGRAEETQYF
19	.	TRBV28	TRBJ1-2	TRBD1	TGTGCCAGCAGTTTATACAATCAAACACCGGGACAGGGAGTGCGGGGCTACACCTTC	CASSLYNQTPGQGVRGYTF